One and the same sample provided the 29 T cell receptor beta chains below, sequenced in a study of OX40 agonist ivuxolimab in advanced cancers. TCRdb's copy holds only in-frame clones and misses some; the assay was immunoSEQ multiplex PCR. The table includes 97,000 or so clones, around 90% detected once. The specimen was CD4+ or CD8+ T cells sorted from blood, collected in a trial of the OX40 agonist ivuxolimab. The receptors derive from an adult with an advanced solid tumor such as melanoma, head and neck, liver or kidney cancer.

Of note for this clone: The same CDR3 also results from other DNA sequences found in this sample. The chain is built from TRBV30 and TRBJ1-3; the D gene is possibly TRBD1 (5 bases). The CDR3 is made up of 15 amino acids. Germline CDR1 reads GTSNPN; CDR2 reads SVGIG (reference sequence). V was shortened by 5 bases and J by 0 bases, with 14 bases between the two germline ends. The CDR3 DNA sequence: TGTGCCTGGTCCCGGGACTCCGGCTCTGGAAACACCATATATTTT. Translation: CAWSRDSGSGNTIYF. The entire variable domain, with the rest obtained from reference TRBV30 and TRBJ1-3, is as follows: SQTIHQWPATLVQPVGSPLSLECTVEGTSNPNLYWYRQAAGRGLQLLFYSVGIGQISSEVPQNLSASRPQDRQFILSSKKLLLSDSGFYLCAWSRDSGSGNTIYFGEGSWLTVV.

The CDR3 coding sequence is TGTGCCAGCAGTTTAAGCGGGAGTATCCACGAGCAGTACTTC. As protein: CASSLSGSIHEQYF. This rearrangement joins TRBV9 to TRBJ2-7; TRBD2 agrees at 8 bases. CDR1 and CDR2 from the germline V gene are SGDLS and YYNGEE. The CDR3 sequence is 14 residues long. V was pared by 5 bases and J by 5 bases, with 9 bases of the junction left unmatched.

This chain links TRBV28 with TRBJ2-3; no definite D call. V was cut by 6 bases and J by 1 base, with 11 bases left in between. Looked up from germline, CDR1 is MDHEN and CDR2 is SYDVKM. The CDR3 totals 14 residues. The DNA of the CDR3 is TGTGCCAGCAGCACCCCAGAGGGCACAGATACGCAGTATTTT. This codes for CASSTPEGTDTQYF.

This clone was seen only once. The chain uses TRBV6-5 and TRBJ2-7; 8 bases are a match to TRBD1. This CDR3 region has 15 residues. V dropped 5 bases and J dropped 4; count of bases not matched to a gene: 10. CDR1 is MNHEY and CDR2 is SVGAGI in the germline V gene. The CDR3 DNA is TGTGCCAGCAGTGCCTCGAGGACAGGGAGGTACGAGCAGTACTTC. Translation: CASSASRTGRYEQYF.

In DNA form, the CDR3 reads TGTGCCAGTAGTATAGTCCTAGCGTGGTACCCAGAGACCCAGTACTTC. Translating gives CASSIVLAWYPETQYF. The genes are TRBV19 and TRBJ2-5; perhaps TRBD2 as D (6 bases). The CDR3 spans 16 residues. V lost 1 base to trimming and J lost 4 bases, with 16 bases between them. Germline V lookup: CDR1 LNHDA, CDR2 SQIVND (reference sequence).

The chain combines TRBV30 with TRBJ2-7; D may be TRBD2 (7 bases). Germline loops: CDR1 GTSNPN, CDR2 SVGIG (reference sequence). V was pared by 3 bases and J by 2 bases, with 17 bases between. There are 15 residues in the CDR3. As DNA, the CDR3 is TGTGCCTGGAGCGCCGCCGGAGGGGGGGCCTACGAGCAGTACTTC. Its protein product is CAWSAAGGGAYEQYF.

The chain couples TRBV30 to TRBJ2-7; the D gene is possibly TRBD2 (6 bases). Trimming left V 7 bases short and J 9 bases short, with 31 bases between. The CDR3 has 16 amino acids. CDR1 is GTSNPN, CDR2 SVGIG, per germline (reference sequence). CDR3 loop: CASTGTLEGRRLGQYF. CDR3 in DNA: TGTGCCTCTACGGGGACGTTGGAGGGACGGAGATTAGGGCAGTACTTC.

Here the CDR3 reads CASSRTGRPHGYTF. In DNA form, the CDR3 reads TGTGCCAGCAGCCGAACAGGGAGGCCCCATGGCTACACCTTC. This chain connects TRBV14 to TRBJ1-2; weak D call: TRBD1 (6 bases). Germline assignment: CDR1 SGHDN and CDR2 FVKESK. V was cut by 4 bases and J by 6 bases, with 15 bases left in between. This CDR3 has 14 residues.

The chain carries TRBV19 and TRBJ2-7, with D possibly TRBD2 on 6 matching bases. The length of the CDR3 is 14 residues. V gave up 4 bases and J gave up 3 bases, with 13 bases separating them. Germline V gene data show CDR1 as LNHDA and CDR2 as SQIVND (reference sequence). The DNA for the CDR3 is TGTGCCAGTAGTAGGACCGGGAGCAACTACGAGCAGTACTTC. Translated, it gives CASSRTGSNYEQYF. The whole variable domain, filled in from reference TRBV19 and TRBJ2-7, reads DGGITQSPKYLFRKEGQNVTLSCEQNLNHDAMYWYRQDPGQGLRLIYYSQIVNDFQKGDIAEGYSVSREKKESFPLTVTSAQKNPTAFYLCASSRTGSNYEQYFGPGTRLTVT.

V usage is TRBV6-1 and J usage is TRBJ2-1; D remains ambiguous. Germline CDR1 is MNHNS and CDR2 is SASEGT. Trimming stripped 1 base from V and 2 bases from J, with 9 bases between. This CDR3 spans 15 amino acids. CDR3 in DNA: TGTGCCAGCAGTGAAGGTTTTCCAACCTACAATGAGCAGTTCTTC. Translating gives CASSEGFPTYNEQFF.

Comment on this clone: Other nucleotide sequences in the sample specify the same CDR3. The chain is built from TRBV30 and TRBJ1-2; the match to TRBD1 covers 12 bases. This CDR3 comprises 14 residues. J was trimmed by 7 bases and V by 8 bases; bases with no gene match: 11. Germline V CDR1 and CDR2: GTSNPN, SVGIG (reference sequence). CDR3 amino acids: CAGGQGAVAGGYTF. As DNA, the CDR3 is TGTGCCGGGGGACAGGGGGCGGTGGCGGGTGGCTACACCTTC. Together with reference TRBV30 and TRBJ1-2, the CDR3 gives the full variable domain: SQTIHQWPATLVQPVGSPLSLECTVEGTSNPNLYWYRQAAGRGLQLLFYSVGIGQISSEVPQNLSASRPQDRQFILSSKKLLLSDSGFYLCAGGQGAVAGGYTFGSGTRLTVV.

The chain uses TRBV19 and TRBJ2-1; maybe TRBD2 (6 bases). Trimming pared 3 bases from V and 7 bases from J, leaving 16 bases between. The CDR3 has 15 amino acids. Germline lookup yields CDR1 LNHDA and CDR2 SQIVND (reference sequence). For the CDR3, the DNA is TGTGCCAGTAGTATTATGGGGAGGCCAGGAAATGAGCAGTTCTTC. Protein sequence: CASSIMGRPGNEQFF.

This chain uses TRBV21-1 with TRBJ2-2; the DNA was not used to check the table's D call, TRBD1. TRBV21-1 is deemed a pseudogene. This CDR3 is built from 13 residues. In DNA, the CDR3 is TGTGCCAGCAGCAAATTCGTGGCAGGGGGGCTGTTTTTT. Its translation is CASSKFVAGGLFF.

The gene calls are TRBV5-1 and TRBJ2-2; D not certain. This CDR3 comprises 15 residues. V lost 2 bases to trimming and J lost 4 bases, with 12 bases between them. Germline V gene sequence: CDR1 SGHRS, CDR2 YFSETQ. The CDR3 loop reads CASSLFASRTGELFF. The CDR3 DNA reads as TGCGCCAGCAGCTTATTTGCCAGCCGCACCGGGGAGCTGTTTTTT.

The chain links TRBV2 to TRBJ2-7; D gene uncertain. The V gene lost 7 bases and the J gene lost 0 bases, with 13 bases spanning the gap. Per the germline V gene, CDR1 is SNHLY and CDR2 is FYNNEI. This CDR3 is built from 14 residues. The DNA for the CDR3 is TGTGCCAGCACCTTTTCGTACAGCTCCTACGAGCAGTACTTC. The encoded protein is CASTFSYSSYEQYF.

J is TRBJ2-4 and V is TRBV4-1, with 7 bases fitting TRBD1. The ends lost 2 bases at V and 1 base at J; junction bases unmatched: 8. The germline gives CDR1 MGHRA, CDR2 YSYEKL. This CDR3 has 17 residues. CDR3 residues: CASSQTGTVGAKNIQYF. DNA of the CDR3: TGCGCCAGCAGCCAAACCGGGACAGTTGGGGCCAAAAACATTCAGTACTTC.

This chain uses TRBV5-6 with TRBJ1-1; TRBD1 might be the D (6 bases). The germline V gene encodes CDR1 SGHDT and CDR2 YYEEEE. V was clipped by 3 bases and J by 4 bases, with 19 bases between them. There are 16 residues in the CDR3. This CDR3 reads CASSSIGTPGSTEAFF. DNA of the CDR3: TGTGCCAGCAGCTCCATAGGGACACCCGGGAGCACTGAAGCTTTCTTT.

The chain couples TRBV5-1 to TRBJ1-3, with a weak D call TRBD1 (5 bases). Germline CDR1 and CDR2: SGHRS and YFSETQ. This CDR3 comprises 17 residues. V lost 0 bases, J lost 3 bases, and 16 bases lay in between. CDR3 nucleotide sequence: TGCGCCAGCAGCTTGGCGTCAGGGTTTGGGTTTGGAAACACCATATATTTT. It is translated as CASSLASGFGFGNTIYF.

This chain links TRBV27 with TRBJ1-2; D gene ambiguous. Per the germline V gene, CDR1 is MNHEY and CDR2 is SMNVEV (reference sequence). V was pared by 2 bases and J by 0 bases, with 7 bases between. The CDR3 is 14 amino acids. The CDR3 reads CASSLVGANYGYTF. The CDR3, as DNA: TGTGCCAGCAGTTTAGTGGGAGCTAACTATGGCTACACCTTC.

V is TRBV28 and J is TRBJ1-4; 9 nucleotides agree with TRBD1. Germline lookup yields CDR1 MDHEN and CDR2 SYDVKM. V lost 7 bases, J lost 8 bases, and 5 bases stayed unmatched. The CDR3 spans 13 residues. CDR3 DNA: TGTGCCAGCAACGGACAGGGGAAGGAAAAACTGTTTTTT. This gives the protein CASNGQGKEKLFF.

The genes are TRBV6-1 and TRBJ2-1; D is tentatively TRBD1 or TRBD2 (5 bases each). The CDR3 sequence is 15 residues long. The ends were cut back, 5 bases at V and 5 bases at J, with 16 bases in the middle. Germline CDR1 is MNHNS and CDR2 is SASEGT. This CDR3 is CASSRDPAGNNEQFF. The CDR3, as DNA: TGTGCCAGCAGTCGGGACCCCGCCGGGAACAATGAGCAGTTCTTC.

The V gene is TRBV5-4, the J gene TRBJ1-4; D not resolved. V was trimmed by 3 bases and J by 10 bases, leaving 22 bases between them. CDR3 length: 16 amino acids. Per germline, CDR1 SGHNT and CDR2 YYREEE (reference sequence). The CDR3 reads CASSSYVGSSIGKLFF. In DNA, the CDR3 is TGTGCCAGCAGCTCTTACGTGGGTAGTTCTATCGGAAAACTGTTTTTT.

The count of this clone is one. The V and J genes are TRBV7-9 and TRBJ1-4; no reliable D call. V lost 3 bases to trimming and J lost 7 bases, with 9 bases between them. Per germline, CDR1 SEHNR and CDR2 FQNEAQ (reference sequence). The CDR3 length is 13 residues. The CDR3: CASSFGSAEKLFF. The DNA of the CDR3 is TGTGCCAGCAGCTTTGGGTCAGCTGAAAAACTGTTTTTT.

V gene TRBV29-1 combines with J gene TRBJ1-1; tentatively, D is TRBD1 (5 bases). Between the trimmed V and J ends, which lost 7 bases and 2 bases, there was a span of 11 bases. There are 12 residues in the CDR3. Germline V gives CDR1 SQVTM, CDR2 ANQGSEA. The CDR3 bases are TGCAGCGCCGATAGGGGAAACACTGAAGCTTTCTTT. It codes for CSADRGNTEAFF.

The chain combines TRBV5-3 with TRBJ2-3; 12 bases are a match to TRBD2. Being an ORF, TRBV5-3 has a function that is uncertain. Trimming took 2 bases from V and 2 from J; bases not matched to a gene: 6. This CDR3 spans 17 amino acids. The CDR3 DNA follows: TGTGCCAGAAGCTTCTGTCTAGCGGGAGGGGCCACAGATACGCAGTATTTT. Its protein product is CARSFCLAGGATDTQYF.

In DNA form, the CDR3 reads TGTGCCAGCAGTGATCAAACCAGGGGGCGCGTAACGAAGCAGTTCTTC. Translating gives CASSDQTRGRVTKQFF. The chain employs TRBV6-4 and TRBJ2-1, with 8 nucleotides matching TRBD1. This CDR3 comprises 16 residues. Germline V gives CDR1 MRHNA, CDR2 SNTAGT. Trimming removed 3 bases from V and 11 bases from J; junction bases left unmatched: 15.

The chain combines TRBV5-6 with TRBJ2-1; the match to TRBD2 covers 8 bases. The CDR3 is 17 residues long. The V segment lost 0 bases and the J segment 3 bases; nucleotides outside the gene matches: 8. Germline CDR1 is SGHDT and CDR2 is YYEEEE. CDR3 bases: TGTGCCAGCAGCTTGGTAGGACTAGCCCTTTTCTACAATGAGCAGTTCTTC. Its translation is CASSLVGLALFYNEQFF.

The chain employs TRBV19 and TRBJ1-6; perhaps TRBD1 as D (5 bases). CDR1 is LNHDA and CDR2 is SQIVND in the germline V gene (reference sequence). V lost 5 bases and J lost 0, with 14 bases in between. The CDR3 totals 17 residues. This CDR3 is CASSPRGSSSYNSPLHF. The CDR3 DNA reads as TGTGCCAGTAGTCCGAGGGGCAGCAGCTCCTATAATTCACCCCTCCACTTT.

This clone was seen a few times. This sequence joins TRBV5-4 and TRBJ2-1, with D perhaps matching TRBD1 (6 bases). The CDR3 extends over 14 amino acids. The germline V gene encodes CDR1 SGHNT and CDR2 YYREEE (reference sequence). V was cut by 4 bases and J by 4 bases, with 12 bases left in between. DNA of the CDR3: TGTGCCAGCAGCCACCCGGACAGATACAATGAGCAGTTCTTC. Translation gives CASSHPDRYNEQFF.